This record covers a single T cell receptor beta chain. Random hexamers served to reverse transcribe roughly 0.45 to 1 ug RNA. The CDR3 of TCR beta was amplified by immunoSEQ multiplex PCR across 54 Vbeta and 13 Jbeta. TCRdb re-analysed the immunoSEQ multiplex PCR reads in MiXCR, keeping a single row per CDR3 protein. The table lists 84,000 or so distinct CDR3 sequences, around 95% of them singletons, with approximately 0.49% in the top ten. This entry belongs to a study of CD8 T cells in Susac syndrome. From blood CD8+ and CD4+ T cells, the TCR beta chain was sequenced. In contrast to the negatively isolated CD8+ and CD4+ T cells, TEMRA cells were FACS-enriched. Germline loops: CDR1 GTSNPN, CDR2 SVGIG (reference sequence). V lost 3 bases, J lost 4 bases, and 1 base stayed unmatched. CDR3 length: 13 residues.

The receptor was derived from a human donor with Susac syndrome. The sequencing sample was made of CD8+ T cells from PBMCs. V usage is TRBV30 and J usage is TRBJ1-5, with 9 bases lining up with TRBD1. The CDR3 reads CAWRDRGNQPQHF. The CDR3 DNA reads TGTGCCTGGAGGGACAGGGGAAATCAGCCCCAGCATTTT.